Each of the 3 T cell receptor beta chains below was sequenced from the same sample in a study of shared clonotypes between healthy human individuals. Naive-designated CD8 cells lacked CD45RO, were positively enriched for CCR7, and omitted terminally differentiated effector memory CD45RA+ cells. The repertoire was sequenced with immunoSEQ multiplex PCR; TCRdb's copy has only in-frame clones and lacks some. The sample shows around 1.9 million clones, about 92% of them seen only once. The sequenced material came from naive CD8+ T cells from PBMCs. The receptors originated from a man between 18 and 29 years old in good health. Some clones in this sample may be carry-over from other donors' samples.

There are a few counts of this clone. The V and J genes are TRBV5-6 and TRBJ1-2; D ambiguous. V dropped 6 bases and J dropped 4 bases, with 13 bases sitting between them. The CDR3 has 13 amino acids. Germline V CDR1 and CDR2: SGHDT, YYEEEE. The CDR3 is CASTFGSTYGYTF. In nucleotides, the CDR3 is TGTGCCAGCACCTTCGGATCGACCTATGGCTACACCTTC.

The V and J genes are TRBV9 and TRBJ2-3, with D hard to call. Germline-derived CDR1 and CDR2 are SGDLS and YYNGEE. The CDR3 is 15 residues long. V was pared by 2 bases and J by 0 bases, with 10 bases between. Written as DNA, the CDR3 is TGTGCCAGCAGCGTGTCTGGGTTCAGCACAGATACGCAGTATTTT. Protein sequence: CASSVSGFSTDTQYF.

The CDR3 nucleotides read TGTGCCAGCAGCAAGACGACAGAAACCACTGAAGCTTTCTTT. It encodes CASSKTTETTEAFF. The chain couples TRBV7-8 to TRBJ1-1; D is perhaps TRBD1 (5 bases). Germline loops: CDR1 SGHVS, CDR2 FQNEAQ. With 5 bases removed from V and 4 bases from J, the gap between germline ends came to 14 bases. The CDR3 spans 14 residues.